This entry is about one T cell receptor beta chain. Its antigen is not identified. Sequencing targeted expressed TCRB transcripts, as all isolated RNA had been reverse transcribed. Repertoires were generated with immunoSEQ multiplex PCR, while TCRdb's copy carries only in-frame clones and drops some. The table includes some 400,000 clones, over 13% detected once. The CDR3 is 15 amino acids. V gave up 5 bases and J gave up 5 bases; unmatched junction bases: 11. Germline CDR1 MDHEN, CDR2 SYDVKM. CD45RO/CCR7/CD25/CD127/CD95/CD27 staining was used to isolate CD4+ naive, central memory, regulatory and stem cell-like memory cells by sorting. In all sorted populations, purity surpassed 95%. This specimen belongs to a study of beta chain features in type 1 diabetes. Study details: In all, 107,917,701 sorted cells from all samples were analyzed.

Findings and caveats of the study: Whether HLA type influences TCRB rearrangement remained unresolved here.

The sequence derives from a woman under 30 in good health. This sequence joins TRBV28 and TRBJ2-7; 8 bases line up with TRBD2. The sequencing sample was made of naive CD4+ T cells from blood. CDR3 protein: CASSRGAAGDDEQYF. The CDR3 DNA is TGTGCCAGCAGTCGGGGGGCAGCGGGAGACGACGAGCAGTACTTC.